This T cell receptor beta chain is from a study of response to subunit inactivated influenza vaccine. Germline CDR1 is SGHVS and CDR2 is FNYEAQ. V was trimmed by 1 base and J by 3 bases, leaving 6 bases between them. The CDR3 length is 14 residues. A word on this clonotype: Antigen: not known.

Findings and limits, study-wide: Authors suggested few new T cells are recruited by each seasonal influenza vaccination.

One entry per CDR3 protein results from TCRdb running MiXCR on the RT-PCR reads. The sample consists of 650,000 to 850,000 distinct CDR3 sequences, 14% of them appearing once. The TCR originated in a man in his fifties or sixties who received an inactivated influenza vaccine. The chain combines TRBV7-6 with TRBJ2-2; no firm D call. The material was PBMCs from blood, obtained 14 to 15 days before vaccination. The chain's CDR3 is CASSLVTYTGELFF. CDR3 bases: TGTGCCAGCAGCTTAGTTACATACACCGGGGAGCTGTTTTTT.